This is a list of T cell receptor beta chains from one sample in a study of long-term antiretroviral therapy in people with HIV. Sequencing used immunoSEQ multiplex PCR; TCRdb keeps in-frame clones, though not all of them. The table includes about 40,000 clones, roughly nine tenths detected once. The starting material was unsorted PBMCs, obtained 1.2 years after starting antiretroviral therapy. Every receptor here comes from a woman between 50 and 59 years old with HIV. Both conserved end residues are part of each CDR3.

j_call	v_call	cdr3_aa
TRBJ2-1	TRBV5-6	CASSLASGGTYNEQFF
TRBJ1-2	TRBV5-6	CASSLAIGVGTF
TRBJ1-1	TRBV11-1	CASDGYDLNTEAFF
TRBJ2-2	TRBV5-6	CASSFLGTITGELFF
TRBJ2-1	TRBV11-1	CASSLGDAGAAYNEQFF
TRBJ2-3	TRBV5-1	CASSWGLATDTQYF
TRBJ2-7	TRBV2	CASSELGYEQYF
TRBJ2-3	TRBV2	CATTSGGAYTQYF
TRBJ2-1	TRBV13	CASTRGGLNEQFF
TRBJ2-1	TRBV7-2	CASSRQSGGPPYNEQFF
TRBJ2-7	TRBV14	CASSQVITGGHEQYF
TRBJ2-5	TRBV5-1	CASSSRTASTQETQYF
TRBJ2-1	TRBV30	CAWKASGGRTYNEQFF
TRBJ1-1	TRBV18	CASSPTDSFYTEAFF
TRBJ2-1	TRBV15	CATSLGGGTSGGLPYNEQFF
TRBJ1-1	TRBV4-1	CASSQYDRKSNTEAFF
TRBJ2-3	TRBV11-2	CASSLVLATDTQYF
TRBJ2-2	TRBV7-3	CASSRGQGPTGELFF
TRBJ2-2	TRBV2	CASSEGTGTGELFF
TRBJ2-7	TRBV4-1	CASSQEGTGYYEQYF
TRBJ1-2	TRBV7-8	CASSLDRALANYGYTF
TRBJ1-2	TRBV18	CASSPRVGQGLLNYGYTF
TRBJ2-7	TRBV5-6	CASSRGRGGEQYF
TRBJ2-3	TRBV2	CASRDDRGVTAQYF
TRBJ1-6	TRBV7-3	CASSSNKIGSPLHF
TRBJ1-1	TRBV30	CAWSGRGTEAFF
TRBJ1-5	TRBV6-4	CASSVSGGNQPQHF
TRBJ2-7	TRBV11-2	CASSLFGRPIYEQYF
TRBJ1-1	TRBV30	CAWSWDGNTEAFF
TRBJ2-3	TRBV9	CASSVSGSTDTQYF
TRBJ1-2	TRBV6-4	CASSDSHRVGIYGYTF
TRBJ1-6	TRBV6-5	CASSPTGVIGSPLHF
TRBJ2-5	TRBV2	CASKGPGLQETQYF
TRBJ1-1	TRBV21-1	CGATNTEAFF
TRBJ1-1	TRBV2	CASRGEGTEAFF
TRBJ2-3	TRBV25-1	CASRGQASTDTQYF
TRBJ2-7	TRBV6-5	CASSLRDRGLHEQYF
TRBJ1-5	TRBV30	CAWSFRDQPQHF
TRBJ2-7	TRBV2	CASSGGQGNYEQYF
TRBJ1-1	TRBV14	CASSPRTGGGTEAFF
TRBJ2-1	TRBV7-2	CASRSTGRSYNEQFF
TRBJ1-2	TRBV6-4	CASSDWPGEGYTF
TRBJ1-1	TRBV18	CASSPRGQGNTEAFF
NA	TRBV6-5	CASSYQGASYEQYF
TRBJ1-2	TRBV19	CASSPGSRTGARYGYTF
TRBJ2-5	TRBV4-3	CASSQELADYQETQYF
TRBJ2-5	TRBV10-3	CAISTGGAAETQYF
TRBJ1-2	TRBV7-3	CASSRTGAGYTF
TRBJ1-1	TRBV7-8	CASSDPRGNTEAFF
TRBJ1-2	TRBV4-1	CASSQTPTGPGYGYTF
TRBJ2-5	TRBV9	CASSVADGIQPQETQYF
TRBJ1-3	TRBV4-1	CASSPWTGNTIYF
TRBJ1-5	TRBV5-4	CASSIGTENQPQHF
TRBJ2-1	TRBV30	CAWSLWGGYNEQFF
TRBJ1-1	TRBV29-1	CSVERESNTEAFF
TRBJ1-6	TRBV27	CASSPPTGARNSPLHF
TRBJ2-7	TRBV30	CAWSVQLEQYF
TRBJ2-2	TRBV6-1	CASSAHSGGNTGELFF
TRBJ2-3	TRBV10-2	CASSDQWRSTDTQYF
TRBJ1-4	TRBV4-2	CASSSTGALGEKLFF